These T cell receptor beta chains were read from a single sample in a study of identical twins. One entry per CDR3 protein results from TCRdb running MiXCR on the 5' RACE reads. The sample records about 430,000 distinct CDR3 sequences, roughly 18% being singletons. Sequencing was done on a sample of naive T cells sorted from blood. These receptors were taken from a man aged 50-60 years in good health. The CDR3 runs from the conserved cysteine through the conserved F or W. The D gene is left open where the match is weak. Size values are once, few and many counts, or a class for expanded clones, and some rows have none.

J gene,V gene,D gene,clone size,CDR3 DNA,CDR3 protein
TRBJ2-7,TRBV11-3,TRBD2,many,TGTGCCAGCAGCCCCGGGACTAGCGGGAGAGGATACGAGCAGTACTTC,CASSPGTSGRGYEQYF
TRBJ2-7,TRBV29-1,NA,once,TGCAGCGTTGAATGGAAAGGGAATGACTACGAGCAGTACTTC,CSVEWKGNDYEQYF
TRBJ1-5,TRBV3-1,NA,NA,TGTGCCAGCAGCCCTCGCGAGGCTCAGCCCCAGCATTTT,CASSPREAQPQHF
TRBJ1-1,TRBV5-1,NA,NA,TGCGCCAGCAGCTTGGTTAGGGGCATGAACACTGAAGCTTTCTTT,CASSLVRGMNTEAFF
TRBJ1-1,TRBV7-2,TRBD1,NA,TGTGCCAGCAGCCCTAACAGGGGGCTCACTGAAGCTTTCTTT,CASSPNRGLTEAFF
TRBJ2-1,TRBV11-2,NA,NA,TGTGCCAGCAGCTTTAGGCCCCACCCCAACAATGAGCAGTTCTTC,CASSFRPHPNNEQFF
TRBJ2-7,TRBV28,TRBD1,few,TGTGCCAGCAGTTTCCCGCCGGGACAGGGGGCTTACGAGCAGTACTTC,CASSFPPGQGAYEQYF
TRBJ2-5,TRBV5-6,NA,many,TGTGCCAGCAGCTTAGGACAGAACCAAGAGACCCAGTACTTC,CASSLGQNQETQYF
TRBJ2-5,TRBV13,TRBD1,NA,TGTGCCAGCAGCCCGCGGGACAGGCCGAGGGAGACCCAGTACTTC,CASSPRDRPRETQYF
TRBJ2-5,TRBV24-1,NA,many,TGTGCCACCAGTGATCGTAGGTCACACCAAGAGACCCAGTACTTC,CATSDRRSHQETQYF
TRBJ2-1,TRBV11-1,NA,NA,TGTGCCAGCAGTCCCCCGGCGGCTGAATCCTACAATGAGCAGTTCTTC,CASSPPAAESYNEQFF
TRBJ2-4,TRBV19,NA,few,TGTGCCAGTAGTATAGTTGGCGGGCGGGCCAAAAACATTCAGTACTTC,CASSIVGGRAKNIQYF